The 5 T cell receptor beta chains below all came from one sample that was sequenced in a study of T cell repertoires in cytomegalovirus infection. TCRdb fed the reads into MiXCR, producing one record per CDR3 protein. The sample includes 500,000 to 600,000 distinct CDR3 sequences, about 15% of them seen just once. Sequencing was carried out using CD8+ T cells from PBMCs. The source of these receptors is a human donor in good health (CMV status not recorded). Some clones in this sample may be carry-over from other donors' samples.

This clonotype has a count of ten or more. The chain recombines TRBV11-2 with TRBJ2-7, with D possibly called TRBD1 or TRBD2 (5 bases each). This CDR3 spans 19 amino acids. Trimming removed 4 bases at V and 4 bases at J, with 29 bases between. Germline CDR1 SGHAT, CDR2 FQNNGV. The DNA for the CDR3 is TGTGCCAGCAGCTCCCCACGAGACCTACGGGGCGGCCCAGCTTACGAGCAGTACTTC. Protein product: CASSSPRDLRGGPAYEQYF.

This clonotype was recorded many times. This chain joins TRBV11-1 and TRBJ1-1, with D perhaps TRBD1 (5 bases). Trimming pared 3 bases from V and 0 bases from J, leaving 14 bases between. From germline, CDR1 is SGHAT and CDR2 FQDESV (reference sequence). CDR3 size: 16 residues. This CDR3 is CASSLEGRVMNTEAFF. The CDR3 DNA is TGTGCCAGCAGCTTGGAGGGGCGGGTAATGAACACTGAAGCTTTCTTT.

This clonotype was counted at least ten times. This rearrangement joins TRBV6-2 or TRBV6-3 to TRBJ2-2; 9 nucleotides agree with TRBD2. CDR1 is MNHEY and CDR2 is SVGEGT in the germline V gene. The CDR3 is 20 amino acids. The J segment lost 2 bases and the V segment lost 6 bases, leaving 19 bases of the junction unmatched. CDR3 DNA sequence: TGTGCCAGCAGAGTTCGGAGGCTAGCGGGACCCCCCAGAAACACCGGGGAGCTGTTTTTT. The encoded protein is CASRVRRLAGPPRNTGELFF.

This clonotype was counted ten times or more. The chain recombines TRBV7-9 with TRBJ2-7, with 7 bases fitting TRBD2. The CDR3 spans 15 residues. Germline V gives CDR1 SEHNR, CDR2 FQNEAQ (reference sequence). Losses at the gene ends were 5 bases for V and 4 bases for J; bases not matched to a gene: 11. The CDR3 region is CASSPVLGGIYEQYF. CDR3 nucleotides: TGTGCCAGCAGCCCCGTCTTGGGAGGGATTTACGAGCAGTACTTC.

This clonotype was counted only a few times. V gene TRBV6-5 combines with J gene TRBJ1-4; the match to TRBD1 covers 7 bases. Trimming cost V 5 bases and J 0 bases; bases outside gene matches: 3. CDR1 is MNHEY and CDR2 is SVGAGI in the germline V gene. The CDR3 sequence is 15 residues long. This CDR3 is CASSGQVATNEKLFF. The CDR3 DNA follows: TGTGCCAGCAGTGGACAGGTTGCAACTAATGAAAAACTGTTTTTT.